What follows describes a single TCR beta chain. The sample comes from a study of blood T cell repertoires in COVID-19. Looking at the study overall: Acute and convalescent COVID-19 samples came from the United States, Italy and Spain.

Some clones are missing from TCRdb's copy, which holds only in-frame ones; the method was immunoSEQ multiplex PCR. The sample yields about 97,000 clones, about 90% seen once. Sequenced material: peripheral blood. The sequence came from a human donor in a cohort sampled during active COVID-19.

In DNA, the CDR3 is TGTGCCAGCAGCACCCAAACAGGGGACAATTCACCCCTCCACTTT. This codes for CASSTQTGDNSPLHF. The chain is built from TRBV9 and TRBJ1-6; 7 positions match TRBD1. CDR3 length: 15 amino acids. V trimming: 4 bases; J trimming: 7 bases; junction bases outside the gene matches: 8. CDR1 and CDR2 (germline): SGDLS, YYNGEE.